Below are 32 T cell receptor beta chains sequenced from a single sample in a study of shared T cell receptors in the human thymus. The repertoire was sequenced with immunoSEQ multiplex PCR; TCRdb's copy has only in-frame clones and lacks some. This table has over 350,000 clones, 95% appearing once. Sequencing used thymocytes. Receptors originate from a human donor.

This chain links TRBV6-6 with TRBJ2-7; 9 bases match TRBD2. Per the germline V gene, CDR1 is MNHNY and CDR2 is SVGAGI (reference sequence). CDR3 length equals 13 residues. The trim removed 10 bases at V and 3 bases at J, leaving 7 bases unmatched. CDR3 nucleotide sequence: TGTGCCACCATCCGTAGCGGGAGCTACGAGCAGTACTTC. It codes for CATIRSGSYEQYF.

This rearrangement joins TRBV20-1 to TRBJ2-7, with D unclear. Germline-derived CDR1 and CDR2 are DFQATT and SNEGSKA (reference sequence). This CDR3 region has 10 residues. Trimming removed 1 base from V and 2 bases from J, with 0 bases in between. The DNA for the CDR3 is TGCAGTGCTAGAGCCTACGAGCAGTACTTC. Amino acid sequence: CSARAYEQYF.

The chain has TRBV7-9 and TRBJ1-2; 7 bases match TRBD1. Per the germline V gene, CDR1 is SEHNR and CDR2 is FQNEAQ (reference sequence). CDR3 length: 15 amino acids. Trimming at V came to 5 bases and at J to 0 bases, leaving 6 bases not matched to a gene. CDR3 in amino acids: CASSPWTGANYGYTF. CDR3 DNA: TGTGCCAGCAGCCCTTGGACAGGTGCTAACTATGGCTACACCTTC. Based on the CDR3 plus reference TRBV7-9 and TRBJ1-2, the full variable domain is DTGVSQNPRHKITKRGQNVTFRCDPISEHNRLYWYRQTLGQGPEFLTYFQNEAQLEKSRLLSDRFSAERPKGSFSTLEIQRTEQGDSAMYLCASSPWTGANYGYTFGSGTRLTVV.

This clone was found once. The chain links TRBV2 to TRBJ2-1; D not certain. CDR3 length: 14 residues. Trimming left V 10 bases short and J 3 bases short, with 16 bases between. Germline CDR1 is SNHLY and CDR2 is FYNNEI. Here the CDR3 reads CATVSRTIYNEQFF. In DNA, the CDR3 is TGTGCCACGGTCTCCAGGACCATCTACAATGAGCAGTTCTTC. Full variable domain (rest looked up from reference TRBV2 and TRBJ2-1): EPEVTQTPSHQVTQMGQEVILRCVPISNHLYFYWYRQILGQKVEFLVSFYNNEISEKSEIFDDQFSVERPDGSNFTLKIRSTKLEDSAMYFCATVSRTIYNEQFFGPGTRLTVL.

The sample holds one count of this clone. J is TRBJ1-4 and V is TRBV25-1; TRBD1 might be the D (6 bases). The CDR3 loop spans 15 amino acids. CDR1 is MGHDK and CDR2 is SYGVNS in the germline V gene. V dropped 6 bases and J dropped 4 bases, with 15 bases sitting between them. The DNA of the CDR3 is TGTGCCAGCAGCTGCGGGGGGCCAGATAATGAAAAACTGTTTTTT. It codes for CASSCGGPDNEKLFF.

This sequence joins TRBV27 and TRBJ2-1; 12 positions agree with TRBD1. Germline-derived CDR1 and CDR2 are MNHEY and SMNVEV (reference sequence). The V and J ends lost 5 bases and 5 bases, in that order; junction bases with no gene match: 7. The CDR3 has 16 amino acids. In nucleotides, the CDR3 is TGTGCCAGCAGTCCGCGGGACAGGGGGCGAGACAATGAGCAGTTCTTC. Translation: CASSPRDRGRDNEQFF.

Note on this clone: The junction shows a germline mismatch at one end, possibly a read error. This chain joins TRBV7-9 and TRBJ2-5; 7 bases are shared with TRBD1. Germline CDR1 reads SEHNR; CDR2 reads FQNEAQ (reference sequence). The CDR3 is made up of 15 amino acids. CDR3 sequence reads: CASRRQGKLQEAQYF. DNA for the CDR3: TGTGCCAGCAGACGACAGGGAAAATTGCAAGAGGCCCAGTACTTC.

The CDR3 reads CASSLGLRWNTEAFF. The CDR3 coding sequence is TGTGCCAGCAGCTTGGGACTTCGGTGGAACACTGAAGCTTTCTTT. This chain connects TRBV5-4 to TRBJ1-1; D is unresolved. Trimming left V 0 bases short and J 1 base short, with 10 bases between. This CDR3 is built from 15 residues. CDR1 SGHNT and CDR2 YYREEE come from the germline V gene (reference sequence).

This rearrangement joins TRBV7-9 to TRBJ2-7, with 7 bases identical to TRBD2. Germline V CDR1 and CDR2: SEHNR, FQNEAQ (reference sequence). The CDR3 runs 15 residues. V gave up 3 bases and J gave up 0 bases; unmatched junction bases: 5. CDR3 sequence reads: CASSFSSGTSYEQYF. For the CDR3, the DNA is TGTGCCAGCAGCTTTTCGAGCGGGACCTCCTACGAGCAGTACTTC.

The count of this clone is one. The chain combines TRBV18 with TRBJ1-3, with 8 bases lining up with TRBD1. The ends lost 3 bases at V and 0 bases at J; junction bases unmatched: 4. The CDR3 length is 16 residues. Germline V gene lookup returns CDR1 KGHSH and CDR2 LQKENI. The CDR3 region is CASSPRQGLSGNTIYF. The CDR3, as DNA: TGTGCCAGCTCACCGCGACAGGGGCTCTCTGGAAACACCATATATTTT.

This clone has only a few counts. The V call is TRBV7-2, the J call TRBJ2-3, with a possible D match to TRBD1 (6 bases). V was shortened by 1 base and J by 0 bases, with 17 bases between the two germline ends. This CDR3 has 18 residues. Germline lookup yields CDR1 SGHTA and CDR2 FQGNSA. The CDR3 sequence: CASSLVGNRVASTDTQYF. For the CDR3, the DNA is TGTGCCAGCAGCTTAGTTGGGAACAGGGTAGCCAGCACAGATACGCAGTATTTT. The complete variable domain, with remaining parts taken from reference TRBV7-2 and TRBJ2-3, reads GAGVSQSPSNKVTEKGKDVELRCDPISGHTALYWYRQSLGQGLEFLIYFQGNSAPDKSGLPSDRFSAERTGGSVSTLTIQRTQQEDSAVYLCASSLVGNRVASTDTQYFGPGTRLTVL.

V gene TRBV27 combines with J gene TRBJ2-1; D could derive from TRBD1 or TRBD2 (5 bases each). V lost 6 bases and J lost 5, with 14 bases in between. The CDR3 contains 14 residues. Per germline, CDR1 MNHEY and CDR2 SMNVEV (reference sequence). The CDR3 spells CASSPGDLDNEQFF. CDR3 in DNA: TGTGCCAGCAGCCCCGGGGACCTAGACAATGAGCAGTTCTTC.

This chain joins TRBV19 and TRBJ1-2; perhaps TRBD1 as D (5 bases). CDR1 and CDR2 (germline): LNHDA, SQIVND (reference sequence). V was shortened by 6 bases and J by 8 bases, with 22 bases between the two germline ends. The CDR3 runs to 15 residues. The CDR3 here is CASRQGEGQAGGYTF. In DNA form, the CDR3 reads TGTGCCAGTAGGCAAGGAGAGGGGCAGGCTGGGGGCTACACCTTC. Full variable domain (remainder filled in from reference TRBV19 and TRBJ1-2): DGGITQSPKYLFRKEGQNVTLSCEQNLNHDAMYWYRQDPGQGLRLIYYSQIVNDFQKGDIAEGYSVSREKKESFPLTVTSAQKNPTAFYLCASRQGEGQAGGYTFGSGTRLTVV.

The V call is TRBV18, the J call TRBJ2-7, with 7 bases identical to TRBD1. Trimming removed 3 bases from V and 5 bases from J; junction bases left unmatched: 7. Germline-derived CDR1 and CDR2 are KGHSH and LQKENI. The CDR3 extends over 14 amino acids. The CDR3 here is CASSPEGGGNEQYF. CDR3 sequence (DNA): TGTGCCAGCTCACCTGAAGGGGGCGGAAACGAGCAGTACTTC.

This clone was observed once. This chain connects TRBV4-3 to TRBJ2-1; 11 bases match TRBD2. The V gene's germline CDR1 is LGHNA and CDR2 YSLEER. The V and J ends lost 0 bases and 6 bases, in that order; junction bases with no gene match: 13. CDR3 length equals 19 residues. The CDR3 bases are TGCGCCAGCAGCCAAGAGGCTAGCGGGAGGTCTTATACGGGCAATGAGCAGTTCTTC. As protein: CASSQEASGRSYTGNEQFF.

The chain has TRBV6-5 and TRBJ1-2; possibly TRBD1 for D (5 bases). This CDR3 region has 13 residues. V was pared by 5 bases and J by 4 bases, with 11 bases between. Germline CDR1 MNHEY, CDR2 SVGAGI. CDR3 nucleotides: TGTGCCAGCAGTCTAACAGGCTTCTATGGCTACACCTTC. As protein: CASSLTGFYGYTF.

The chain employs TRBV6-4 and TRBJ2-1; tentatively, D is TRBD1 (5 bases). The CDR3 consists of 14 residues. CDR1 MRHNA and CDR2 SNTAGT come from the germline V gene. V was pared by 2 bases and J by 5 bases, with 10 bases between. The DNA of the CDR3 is TGTGCCAGCAGTGACCGGCAGGGCAACAATGAGCAGTTCTTC. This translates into CASSDRQGNNEQFF.

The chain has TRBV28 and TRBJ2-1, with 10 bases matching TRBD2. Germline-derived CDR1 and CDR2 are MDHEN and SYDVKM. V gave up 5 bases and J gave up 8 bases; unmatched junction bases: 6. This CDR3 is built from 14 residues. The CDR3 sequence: CASSKLAGSHEQFF. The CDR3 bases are TGTGCCAGCAGTAAACTAGCGGGAAGCCATGAGCAGTTCTTC.

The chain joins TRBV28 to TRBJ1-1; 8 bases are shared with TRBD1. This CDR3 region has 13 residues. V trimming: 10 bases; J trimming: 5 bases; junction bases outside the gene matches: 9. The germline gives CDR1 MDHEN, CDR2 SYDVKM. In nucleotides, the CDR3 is TGTGCCATCCGACAGGGGCAGCGGACTGAAGCTTTCTTT. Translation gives CAIRQGQRTEAFF.

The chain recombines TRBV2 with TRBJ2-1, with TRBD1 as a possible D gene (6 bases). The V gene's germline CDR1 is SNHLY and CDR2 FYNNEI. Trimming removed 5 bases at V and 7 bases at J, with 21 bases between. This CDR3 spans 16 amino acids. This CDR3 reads CASSLLDSSFPNEQFF. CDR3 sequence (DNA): TGTGCCAGCAGTTTGTTGGACAGCTCCTTTCCGAATGAGCAGTTCTTC.

The CDR3 here is CASIPGGRAQDTQYF. DNA of the CDR3: TGTGCCAGTATCCCCGGCGGGAGGGCCCAAGATACGCAGTATTTT. This rearrangement joins TRBV19 to TRBJ2-3; 9 nucleotides match TRBD2. The trim removed 7 bases at V and 5 bases at J, leaving 10 bases unmatched. Per the germline V gene, CDR1 is LNHDA and CDR2 is SQIVND (reference sequence). The CDR3 extends over 15 amino acids.

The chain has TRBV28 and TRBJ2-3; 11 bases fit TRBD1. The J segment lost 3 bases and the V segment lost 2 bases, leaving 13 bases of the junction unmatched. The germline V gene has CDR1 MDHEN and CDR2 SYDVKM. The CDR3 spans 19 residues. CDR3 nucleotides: TGTGCCAGCAGTTTAGATCCCACCCTCTGGGACAGGGGGACAGATACGCAGTATTTT. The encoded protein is CASSLDPTLWDRGTDTQYF.

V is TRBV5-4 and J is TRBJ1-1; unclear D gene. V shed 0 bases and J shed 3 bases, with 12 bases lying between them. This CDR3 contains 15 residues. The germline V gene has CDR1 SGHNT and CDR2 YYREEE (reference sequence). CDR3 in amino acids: CASSLVRITHTEAFF. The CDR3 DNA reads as TGTGCCAGCAGCTTGGTGCGGATAACCCACACTGAAGCTTTCTTT.

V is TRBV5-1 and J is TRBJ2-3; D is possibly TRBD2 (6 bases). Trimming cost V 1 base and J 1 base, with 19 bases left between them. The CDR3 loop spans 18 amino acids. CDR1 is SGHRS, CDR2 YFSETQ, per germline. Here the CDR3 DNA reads TGCGCCAGCAGCTTGTGGGGGACTTTAGCGGAGCGCACAGATACGCAGTATTTT. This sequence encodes CASSLWGTLAERTDTQYF.

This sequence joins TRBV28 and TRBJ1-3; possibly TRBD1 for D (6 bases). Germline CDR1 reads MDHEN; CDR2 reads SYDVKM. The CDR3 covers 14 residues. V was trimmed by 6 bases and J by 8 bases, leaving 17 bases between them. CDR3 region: CASSSAGAGDTIYF. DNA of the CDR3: TGTGCCAGCAGCTCCGCAGGGGCAGGGGACACCATATATTTT.

CDR3 sequence: CASSLGRWTEAFF. In DNA form, the CDR3 reads TGTGCCAGCAGCCTTGGACGGTGGACTGAAGCTTTCTTT. The V and J genes are TRBV27 and TRBJ1-1; no definite D call. The germline V and J ends were trimmed by 6 bases and 5 bases, with 13 bases remaining between them. This CDR3 comprises 13 residues. Germline V lookup: CDR1 MNHEY, CDR2 SMNVEV (reference sequence).

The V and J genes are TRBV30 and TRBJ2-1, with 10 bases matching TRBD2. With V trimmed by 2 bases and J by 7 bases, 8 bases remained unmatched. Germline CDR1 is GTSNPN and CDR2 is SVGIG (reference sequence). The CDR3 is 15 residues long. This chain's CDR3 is CAWSTRAGGKNEQFF. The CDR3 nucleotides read TGTGCCTGGAGTACAAGAGCGGGAGGGAAGAATGAGCAGTTCTTC.

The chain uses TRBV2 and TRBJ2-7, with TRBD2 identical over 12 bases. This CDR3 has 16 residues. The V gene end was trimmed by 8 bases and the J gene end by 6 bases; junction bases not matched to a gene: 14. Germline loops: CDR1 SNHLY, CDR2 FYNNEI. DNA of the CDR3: TGTGCCAGCCACCGGCCGGATGGACTAGCGGGATTCGAGCAGTACTTC. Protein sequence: CASHRPDGLAGFEQYF.

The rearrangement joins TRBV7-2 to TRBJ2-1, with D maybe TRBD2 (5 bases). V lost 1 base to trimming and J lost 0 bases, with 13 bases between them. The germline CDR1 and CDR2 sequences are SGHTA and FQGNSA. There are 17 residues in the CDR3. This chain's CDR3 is CASSLVEGESSYNEQFF. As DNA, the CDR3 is TGTGCCAGCAGCTTAGTTGAGGGAGAGAGCTCCTACAATGAGCAGTTCTTC.

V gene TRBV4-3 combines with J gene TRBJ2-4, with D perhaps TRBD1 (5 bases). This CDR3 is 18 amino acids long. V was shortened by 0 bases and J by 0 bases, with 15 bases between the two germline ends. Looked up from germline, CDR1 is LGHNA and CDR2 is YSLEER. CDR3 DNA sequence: TGCGCCAGCAGCCAAGATAACGGGCAGGGATTAGCCAAAAACATTCAGTACTTC. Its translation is CASSQDNGQGLAKNIQYF.

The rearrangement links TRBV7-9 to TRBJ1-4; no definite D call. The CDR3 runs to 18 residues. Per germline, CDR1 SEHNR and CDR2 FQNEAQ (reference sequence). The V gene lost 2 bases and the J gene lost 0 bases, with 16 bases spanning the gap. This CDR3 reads CASSLPPVTEPTNEKLFF. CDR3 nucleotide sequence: TGTGCCAGCAGCTTACCACCCGTAACAGAACCAACTAATGAAAAACTGTTTTTT.

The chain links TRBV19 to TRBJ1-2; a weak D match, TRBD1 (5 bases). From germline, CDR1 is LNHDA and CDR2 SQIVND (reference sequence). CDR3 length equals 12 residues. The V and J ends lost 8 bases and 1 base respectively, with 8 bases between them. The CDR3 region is CASWGDNYGYTF. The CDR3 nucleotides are TGTGCCAGTTGGGGGGATAACTATGGCTACACCTTC.